This T cell receptor (beta chain) was obtained from a study of T cells after yellow fever vaccination. Study-wide points: After the booster, around 95% of CD4 and just over 85% of CD8 primary-response clones were re-detected. Weaker, the secondary response peaked sooner, at day 5 versus 15.

5'RACE template switching produced TCR cDNA carrying a universal primer site and UMIs. TCRdb re-analysed the 5' RACE reads in MiXCR, keeping a single row per CDR3 protein. The sample consists of tens of thousands of distinct CDR3 sequences, 7.4% of them appearing once. Germline V lookup: CDR1 SGHKS, CDR2 YYEKEE (reference sequence). The CDR3 runs to 15 residues. V lost 3 bases and J lost 3, with 13 bases in between. This clonotype was seen ten or more times. Its specificity is unknown. Sequenced material: CD8+ T cells sorted from PBMCs, taken around 14 days after the first yellow fever vaccination. The receptor comes from a man younger than 35 who received the YFV17D yellow fever vaccine. The chain carries TRBV5-5 and TRBJ2-1, with D unclear. CDR3 in amino acids: CASSYFPTSYNEQFF. The CDR3 DNA sequence: TGTGCCAGCAGCTACTTCCCCACCAGCTACAATGAGCAGTTCTTC.